This passage covers 26 T cell receptor beta chains from one sample sequenced in a study of beta chain features in type 1 diabetes. Study-wide results and limits: For Type 1 diabetes patients, all four CD4+ subsets carried TCRB CDR3s that were moderately but significantly shorter.

No antigen has been identified for these receptors. Isolated RNA was reverse transcribed in full, so expressed TCRB transcripts were sequenced. Sequencing was performed with immunoSEQ multiplex PCR; in TCRdb, only in-frame clones are kept and a portion is missing. Among hundreds of thousands of clones listed, 11% to 15% were seen once. Sequences were obtained from naive CD4+ T cells from blood. The origin of the receptors is a man aged 18 to 30 with type 1 diabetes.

This sequence joins TRBV6-5 and TRBJ2-7; 9 bases match TRBD1. The CDR3 spans 15 residues. The germline gives CDR1 MNHEY, CDR2 SVGAGI. V gave up 7 bases and J gave up 1 base; unmatched junction bases: 8. Here the CDR3 reads CASNSRDRVSYEQYF. CDR3 in DNA: TGTGCCAGCAACTCCCGGGACAGGGTTTCCTACGAGCAGTACTTC.

V usage is TRBV5-6 and J usage is TRBJ2-7; D is possibly TRBD2 (6 bases). This CDR3 comprises 18 residues. CDR1 is SGHDT and CDR2 is YYEEEE in the germline V gene. The ends were cut back, 1 base at V and 2 bases at J, with 22 bases in the middle. CDR3 sequence reads: CASSLPTPTSRSPYEQYF. CDR3 sequence (DNA): TGTGCCAGCAGCTTGCCCACGCCTACTAGCCGATCTCCCTACGAGCAGTACTTC.

This clone was counted a few times. The chain is built from TRBV28 and TRBJ1-6; 7 bases fit TRBD1. In germline, CDR1 is MDHEN, CDR2 SYDVKM. The CDR3 consists of 15 residues. V trimming: 4 bases; J trimming: 9 bases; junction bases outside the gene matches: 9. The CDR3 coding sequence is TGTGCCAGCAGTTCCGGGGGTAACAGGGGTTCACCCCTCCACTTT. Its protein product is CASSSGGNRGSPLHF.

This clone appeared a few times. This sequence joins TRBV7-2 and TRBJ2-5; 9 bases are a match to TRBD1. This CDR3 spans 13 amino acids. Germline V gene data show CDR1 as SGHTA and CDR2 as FQGNSA. The J segment lost 5 bases and the V segment lost 7 bases, leaving 5 bases of the junction unmatched. For the CDR3, the DNA is TGTGCCAGCAACACAGGGGGCGCGGAGACCCAGTACTTC. This sequence encodes CASNTGGAETQYF. Drawing the rest from reference TRBV7-2 and TRBJ2-5, the complete variable domain is GAGVSQSPSNKVTEKGKDVELRCDPISGHTALYWYRQSLGQGLEFLIYFQGNSAPDKSGLPSDRFSAERTGGSVSTLTIQRTQQEDSAVYLCASNTGGAETQYFGPGTRLLVL.

This clone has more than one count but fewer than ten. The V gene is TRBV5-1, the J gene TRBJ2-7; D is perhaps TRBD2 (6 bases). Trimming removed 0 bases at V and 4 bases at J, with 11 bases between. The germline gives CDR1 SGHRS, CDR2 YFSETQ. CDR3 size: 14 residues. CDR3 DNA sequence: TGCGCCAGCAGCTTGGATCCGGGGGTATACGAGCAGTACTTC. As protein: CASSLDPGVYEQYF.

In its sample, this clone was seen a few times. This chain uses TRBV4-2 with TRBJ2-7; D may be TRBD2 (6 bases). Trimming stripped 4 bases from V and 3 bases from J, with 16 bases between. Germline CDR1 reads LGHNA; CDR2 reads YNFKEQ. This CDR3 is built from 15 residues. The CDR3 here is CASSRSGGVNYEQYF. In nucleotides, the CDR3 is TGTGCCAGCAGCCGGTCCGGAGGGGTCAACTACGAGCAGTACTTC.

This clone was seen a few times. The chain employs TRBV7-2 and TRBJ1-4; unclear D gene. With 5 bases removed from V and 8 bases from J, the gap between germline ends came to 12 bases. Looked up from germline, CDR1 is SGHTA and CDR2 is FQGNSA. The CDR3 totals 13 residues. The CDR3 protein is CASSTGMGEKLFF. The CDR3 DNA sequence: TGTGCCAGCAGCACTGGTATGGGCGAAAAACTGTTTTTT.

The chain employs TRBV5-1 and TRBJ2-1; D uncertain. Germline lookup yields CDR1 SGHRS and CDR2 YFSETQ. V shed 0 bases and J shed 5 bases, with 9 bases lying between them. The CDR3 is 14 residues long. The CDR3 coding sequence is TGCGCCAGCAGCTTGGCCGGGCGCAACAATGAGCAGTTCTTC. This encodes CASSLAGRNNEQFF.

This clone was detected only a few times. The genes are TRBV29-1 and TRBJ2-7, with a possible D match to TRBD1 (6 bases). Trimming took 4 bases from V and 3 from J, leaving 19 bases between them. Per the germline V gene, CDR1 is SQVTM and CDR2 is ANQGSEA. The CDR3 is 15 amino acids. In DNA form, the CDR3 reads TGCAGCGTTGTGCCCGGGACAAGCCCAGACTACGAGCAGTACTTC. Its protein product is CSVVPGTSPDYEQYF.

This clone was seen more than once but under ten times. The rearrangement joins TRBV5-1 to TRBJ2-7, with TRBD2 matching over 8 bases. Germline CDR1 reads SGHRS; CDR2 reads YFSETQ. The V segment lost 5 bases and the J segment 1 base; nucleotides outside the gene matches: 5. The CDR3 totals 14 residues. Here the CDR3 reads CASSREGGSYEQYF. In DNA, the CDR3 is TGCGCCAGCAGTCGGGAGGGCGGGTCCTACGAGCAGTACTTC.

This clone has only a few counts. The genes are TRBV11-1 and TRBJ2-7; no definite D call. V was cut by 4 bases and J by 6 bases, with 13 bases left in between. The CDR3 length is 13 residues. Germline CDR1 and CDR2: SGHAT and FQDESV (reference sequence). CDR3 sequence: CASSSSDLLEQYF. CDR3 nucleotide sequence: TGTGCCAGCAGCTCATCGGACCTCCTCGAGCAGTACTTC. Full variable domain (rest looked up from reference TRBV11-1 and TRBJ2-7): EAEVAQSPRYKITEKSQAVAFWCDPISGHATLYWYRQILGQGPELLVQFQDESVVDDSQLPKDRFSAERLKGVDSTLKIQPAELGDSAMYLCASSSSDLLEQYFGPGTRLTVT.

V and J are TRBV30 and TRBJ1-5; D unclear. The CDR3 has 12 amino acids. V was shortened by 0 bases and J by 10 bases, with 10 bases between the two germline ends. Germline assignment: CDR1 GTSNPN and CDR2 SVGIG (reference sequence). The CDR3 DNA is TGTGCCTGGAGTGTCTCGGCTTCACCCCAGCATTTT. It encodes CAWSVSASPQHF.

The table lists this clone with a few counts. The J gene is TRBJ2-7, the V gene TRBV18; 7 nucleotides line up with TRBD1. Unmatched junction bases numbered 5, after V lost 3 bases and J lost 6 bases. Germline V CDR1 and CDR2: KGHSH, LQKENI. The CDR3 has 13 residues. The CDR3, as DNA: TGTGCCAGCTCACCGCTAACAGGGGCCGAGCAGTACTTC. Encoded protein: CASSPLTGAEQYF.

Only a few counts were recorded for this clone. This chain uses TRBV11-1 with TRBJ2-4; unclear D gene. CDR1 is SGHAT, CDR2 FQDESV, per germline (reference sequence). The CDR3 extends over 13 amino acids. The V gene lost 5 bases and the J gene lost 12 bases, with 17 bases spanning the gap. CDR3: CASSPRRVRPQYF. CDR3 nucleotide sequence: TGTGCCAGCAGCCCCCGAAGGGTAAGACCTCAGTACTTC.

The gene calls are TRBV7-9 and TRBJ2-2, with 7 bases fitting TRBD2. The CDR3 loop spans 13 amino acids. V lost 5 bases to trimming and J lost 10 bases; unmatched junction nucleotides: 7. CDR1 and CDR2 from the germline V gene are SEHNR and FQNEAQ (reference sequence). DNA of the CDR3: TGTGCCAGCAGCCTACTAGCGTTCGAGGAGCTGTTTTTT. This codes for CASSLLAFEELFF.

In this sample, this clone turned up a few times. The chain joins TRBV29-1 to TRBJ2-3; TRBD2 matches 10 bases. CDR1 SQVTM and CDR2 ANQGSEA come from the germline V gene. This CDR3 is 13 amino acids long. V shed 5 bases and J 3 bases; nucleotides not matched to a gene: 2. CDR3 DNA sequence: TGCAGCGTTAGGACTAGCGGTACAGATACGCAGTATTTT. Translated, it gives CSVRTSGTDTQYF.

In this sample, this clone turned up a few times. The rearrangement links TRBV15 to TRBJ1-2, with TRBD1 matching over 9 bases. V lost 0 bases to trimming and J lost 0 bases; unmatched junction nucleotides: 8. The CDR3 is made up of 18 amino acids. Per germline, CDR1 LNHNV and CDR2 YYDKDF (reference sequence). CDR3 sequence reads: CATSRDGRWDRANYGYTF. The DNA of the CDR3 is TGTGCCACCAGCAGAGATGGTCGCTGGGACAGGGCTAACTATGGCTACACCTTC.

The rearrangement links TRBV6-5 to TRBJ2-7; 7 bases match TRBD1. Losses at the gene ends were 6 bases for V and 4 bases for J; bases not matched to a gene: 9. This CDR3 has 14 residues. In germline, CDR1 is MNHEY, CDR2 SVGAGI. In DNA, the CDR3 is TGTGCCAGCAGCGCCCCCGGGACAGATTACGAGCAGTACTTC. Its translation is CASSAPGTDYEQYF.

The chain has TRBV5-6 and TRBJ2-1; weak D call: TRBD2 (6 bases). The germline gives CDR1 SGHDT, CDR2 YYEEEE. The ends were cut back, 6 bases at V and 9 bases at J, with 22 bases in the middle. The CDR3 consists of 15 residues. The CDR3, as DNA: TGTGCCAGCACCGTTCTAGCGTCCGGTTCCTTTGAGCAGTTCTTC. Its protein product is CASTVLASGSFEQFF.

The J gene is TRBJ1-2, the V gene TRBV5-7, with D possibly being TRBD1 (6 bases). TRBV5-7 is an ORF for which the function is uncertain. V was cut by 1 base and J by 4 bases, with 14 bases left in between. This CDR3 has 15 residues. CDR3 loop: CASSLFDRRCYGYTF. The CDR3 bases are TGTGCCAGCAGCTTGTTTGACAGGCGTTGCTATGGCTACACCTTC.

This clone was observed a handful of times. The chain uses TRBV19 and TRBJ2-5; 9 bases are a match to TRBD1. The length of the CDR3 is 13 residues. Germline CDR1 LNHDA, CDR2 SQIVND (reference sequence). V lost 10 bases, J lost 2 bases, and 5 bases stayed unmatched. The CDR3 loop is CATRTGVQETQYF. The DNA for the CDR3 is TGTGCCACCCGGACAGGGGTACAAGAGACCCAGTACTTC. The full variable domain, completed using reference TRBV19 and TRBJ2-5, is DGGITQSPKYLFRKEGQNVTLSCEQNLNHDAMYWYRQDPGQGLRLIYYSQIVNDFQKGDIAEGYSVSREKKESFPLTVTSAQKNPTAFYLCATRTGVQETQYFGPGTRLLVL.

This clone was observed a few times. This chain links TRBV7-2 with TRBJ2-7, with D hard to call. The germline CDR1 and CDR2 sequences are SGHTA and FQGNSA. The CDR3 runs 12 residues. V was shortened by 5 bases and J by 6 bases, with 11 bases between the two germline ends. The CDR3 spells CASSRDPLEQYF. The CDR3 DNA reads TGTGCCAGCAGCCGCGACCCCCTCGAGCAGTACTTC.

The chain couples TRBV28 to TRBJ2-5; 9 bases line up with TRBD2. Germline CDR1 is MDHEN and CDR2 is SYDVKM. The CDR3 consists of 15 residues. Trimming took 3 bases from V and 3 from J; bases not matched to a gene: 5. This chain's CDR3 is CASSFPTSGKETQYF. DNA for the CDR3: TGTGCCAGCAGTTTCCCGACTAGCGGTAAAGAGACCCAGTACTTC.

A few counts support this clone. The chain links TRBV18 to TRBJ2-3; no firm D call. Germline CDR1 reads KGHSH; CDR2 reads LQKENI. V lost 3 bases, J lost 4 bases, and 11 bases lay in between. The CDR3 length is 14 residues. The CDR3 here is CASSPLAGPDTQYF. As DNA, the CDR3 is TGTGCCAGCTCACCGCTGGCTGGCCCAGATACGCAGTATTTT.

This CDR3 reads CASSFQSEGAFF. For the CDR3, the DNA is TGTGCCAGCAGCTTTCAGTCTGAGGGGGCTTTCTTT. This chain links TRBV7-9 with TRBJ1-1; possible D gene TRBD1, 5 bases. Trimming removed 3 bases at V and 11 bases at J, with 13 bases between. The length of the CDR3 is 12 residues. Germline CDR1 SEHNR, CDR2 FQNEAQ (reference sequence).

The V call is TRBV7-2, the J call TRBJ2-1; D unresolved. Germline loops: CDR1 SGHTA, CDR2 FQGNSA. This CDR3 spans 14 amino acids. Trimming shortened V by 2 bases and J by 6 bases, and 11 bases separated the two germline ends. CDR3 sequence reads: CASSLSQNINEQFF. CDR3 nucleotides: TGTGCCAGCAGCTTAAGCCAGAACATCAATGAGCAGTTCTTC.